The rows below give T cell receptor beta chains drawn from one sample of a study of blood T cell repertoires in COVID-19. The table came from immunoSEQ multiplex PCR; TCRdb's copy has only in-frame clones and leaves some out. The repertoire has approximately 210,000 clones, around 80% of them found once; the top ten carry roughly 4.3%. The material sequenced was PBMCs or T cells enriched from blood (not recorded which). These receptors all come from a man aged 25 to 40 with acute COVID-19. Each CDR3 is given with its conserved first and last residue. Each record gives: CDR3 protein, CDR3 DNA, D gene, CDR3 length, clone size, J gene, V gene. A D gene is named only where the DNA matches it firmly. Clone size is shown for a subset of rows, as once, few, many or a class of expanded clone.

cdr3_aa: CASSLAGGRDTQYF
cdr3_nt: TGTGCCAGCAGCTTGGCGGGGGGAAGGGATACGCAGTATTTT
d_call: TRBD2
cdr3_length: 14
clone_size: NA
j_call: TRBJ2-3
v_call: TRBV7-3

cdr3_aa: CASSLASGSALHF
cdr3_nt: TGTGCCAGCAGCTTAGCGAGCGGGAGCGCCCTCCACTTT
d_call: NA
cdr3_length: 13
clone_size: NA
j_call: TRBJ1-6
v_call: TRBV7-9

cdr3_aa: CASSISEAFF
cdr3_nt: TGTGCCAGTAGTATCTCTGAAGCTTTCTTT
d_call: NA
cdr3_length: 10
clone_size: NA
j_call: TRBJ1-1
v_call: TRBV19

cdr3_aa: CASSPDGGRVLGEQFF
cdr3_nt: TGTGCCAGCAGCCCCGATGGGGGCAGGGTACTTGGTGAGCAGTTCTTC
d_call: NA
cdr3_length: 16
clone_size: NA
j_call: TRBJ2-1
v_call: TRBV11-3

cdr3_aa: CASSNRQTGNTIYF
cdr3_nt: TGTGCCAGCAGTAATAGACAGACTGGAAACACCATATATTTT
d_call: NA
cdr3_length: 14
clone_size: NA
j_call: TRBJ1-3
v_call: TRBV9

cdr3_aa: CASSRQGYGYTF
cdr3_nt: TGTGCCAGCAGCCGGCAGGGCTATGGCTACACCTTC
d_call: NA
cdr3_length: 12
clone_size: NA
j_call: TRBJ1-2
v_call: TRBV9

cdr3_aa: CASSSPTGLNTEAFF
cdr3_nt: TGTGCCAGCTCATCCCCGACAGGGTTGAACACTGAAGCTTTCTTT
d_call: TRBD1
cdr3_length: 15
clone_size: NA
j_call: TRBJ1-1
v_call: TRBV18

cdr3_aa: CASSRGQGRSPLHF
cdr3_nt: TGTGCCAGCAGTAGAGGACAGGGTCGGTCACCCCTCCACTTT
d_call: TRBD1
cdr3_length: 14
clone_size: NA
j_call: TRBJ1-6
v_call: TRBV6-5

cdr3_aa: CASSRGQQETQYF
cdr3_nt: TGTGCCAGCAGCAGGGGACAGCAAGAGACCCAGTACTTC
d_call: TRBD1
cdr3_length: 13
clone_size: NA
j_call: TRBJ2-5
v_call: TRBV2

cdr3_aa: CASRLAGLASETQYF
cdr3_nt: TGTGCAAGTCGCTTAGCGGGACTAGCTTCGGAGACCCAGTACTTC
d_call: NA
cdr3_length: 15
clone_size: NA
j_call: TRBJ2-5
v_call: TRBV12-2

cdr3_aa: CASSNRDFAVAGELFF
cdr3_nt: TGTGCCAGCAGCAACCGGGACTTCGCTGTTGCCGGGGAGCTGTTTTTT
d_call: NA
cdr3_length: 16
clone_size: once
j_call: TRBJ2-2
v_call: TRBV9

cdr3_aa: CASSTGQGAGNTIYF
cdr3_nt: TGTGCCAGCAGTACGGGACAGGGGGCCGGAAACACCATATATTTT
d_call: TRBD1
cdr3_length: 15
clone_size: NA
j_call: TRBJ1-3
v_call: TRBV7-7

cdr3_aa: CASGLPLGGTGGHGELFF
cdr3_nt: TGTGCTAGTGGTTTGCCGCTAGGAGGGACAGGGGGCCACGGGGAGCTGTTTTTT
d_call: TRBD1
cdr3_length: 18
clone_size: once
j_call: TRBJ2-2
v_call: TRBV12-5

cdr3_aa: CASSPDRSYGYTF
cdr3_nt: TGCGCCAGCAGTCCTGACAGGAGTTATGGCTACACCTTC
d_call: NA
cdr3_length: 13
clone_size: NA
j_call: TRBJ1-2
v_call: TRBV10-1

cdr3_aa: CASSPQAPAEQFF
cdr3_nt: TGTGCCAGCAGCCCGCAAGCCCCCGCTGAGCAGTTCTTC
d_call: NA
cdr3_length: 13
clone_size: many
j_call: TRBJ2-1
v_call: TRBV7-3

cdr3_aa: CASSLATGKQTQYF
cdr3_nt: TGCGCCAGCAGCTTGGCGACCGGGAAACAGACCCAGTACTTC
d_call: NA
cdr3_length: 14
clone_size: NA
j_call: TRBJ2-5
v_call: TRBV5-1

cdr3_aa: CASSSADRVGAEAFF
cdr3_nt: TGTGCCAGCAGTTCGGCCGACAGGGTAGGGGCTGAAGCTTTCTTT
d_call: TRBD1
cdr3_length: 15
clone_size: NA
j_call: TRBJ1-1
v_call: TRBV6-5

cdr3_aa: CASSYGLGRVYGYTF
cdr3_nt: TGTGCCAGCAGTTACGGCCTGGGGCGAGTCTATGGCTACACCTTC
d_call: NA
cdr3_length: 15
clone_size: NA
j_call: TRBJ1-2
v_call: TRBV6-5

cdr3_aa: CASSDGTSGGNEQFF
cdr3_nt: TGTGCCAGCAGTGACGGGACTAGCGGGGGGAATGAGCAGTTCTTC
d_call: TRBD2
cdr3_length: 15
clone_size: NA
j_call: TRBJ2-1
v_call: TRBV6-4

cdr3_aa: CASSPFRPREGVQPQHF
cdr3_nt: TGTGCCAGCAGTCCCTTCCGTCCCAGGGAAGGGGTTCAGCCCCAGCATTTT
d_call: NA
cdr3_length: 17
clone_size: NA
j_call: TRBJ1-5
v_call: TRBV3-1/TRBV3-2

cdr3_aa: CASTLGQAGTEAFF
cdr3_nt: TGTGCCAGCACCCTAGGACAGGCGGGCACTGAAGCTTTCTTT
d_call: TRBD1
cdr3_length: 14
clone_size: NA
j_call: TRBJ1-1
v_call: TRBV6-5

cdr3_aa: CASSFRDRGRGYTF
cdr3_nt: TGTGCCAGCAGTTTCCGGGACAGGGGAAGGGGCTACACCTTC
d_call: TRBD1
cdr3_length: 14
clone_size: NA
j_call: TRBJ1-2
v_call: TRBV27